Shown below are 8 T cell receptor beta chains from a single sample sequenced in a study of human T cells and chemical hapten exposure (dated by TCRdb to about 2021). According to the study, the label for this sample's time point signals: pre-sensitization, week 0. The treatment or condition tag for this specimen amounts to: therapeutic diphenylcyclopropenone sensitization with weekly scalp DPC. Libraries were constructed by RACE. The listed sequencing device is NextSeq 500. Through fastp at Q25 and MiXCR, TCRdb rebuilt clones from the public reads, retaining in-frame beta chains. Each entry is one CDR3 protein sequence, shown with its most common DNA and genes. The sample has roughly 380,000 distinct CDR3 sequences on record, 5.1% of them singletons. Of the sample, 2.5% to 3% falls within the top ten clones. The sequencing used whole blood, collected in connection with sensitization to the hapten diphenylcyclopropenone (DPC). These receptor sequences come from a woman aged 50 to 60 with alopecia areata. Some clones in this sample may be carry-over from other donors' samples.

V gene TRBV2 combines with J gene TRBJ2-1; D not certain. Trimming removed 5 bases at V and 12 bases at J, with 11 bases between. This CDR3 spans 11 amino acids. Germline V gene sequence: CDR1 SNHLY, CDR2 FYNNEI. CDR3 coding DNA: TGTGCCAGCAGTTTAGTAGGACCGCAGTTCTTC. It is translated as CASSLVGPQFF.

This clonotype occurred many times. The J gene is TRBJ2-5, the V gene TRBV4-3, with 9 bases fitting TRBD2. The trim removed 4 bases at V and 5 bases at J, leaving 14 bases unmatched. This CDR3 contains 17 residues. Per germline, CDR1 LGHNA and CDR2 YSLEER. The CDR3 loop reads CASSPDEVAGVSETQYF. The CDR3 coding sequence is TGCGCCAGCAGCCCCGATGAGGTAGCGGGAGTGAGTGAGACCCAGTACTTC.

In this sample, this clonotype turned up many times. This chain connects TRBV25-1 to TRBJ2-3; TRBD2 agrees at 11 bases. The germline gives CDR1 MGHDK, CDR2 SYGVNS. V dropped 3 bases and J dropped 7; count of bases not matched to a gene: 6. CDR3 length: 15 amino acids. The CDR3 loop reads CASSDTSGGQNTQYF. CDR3 coding DNA: TGTGCCAGCAGTGACACTAGCGGGGGTCAAAATACGCAGTATTTT.

This clonotype appeared many times. The CDR3 nucleotides are TGTGCCAGCAGCTCCCGTACGGGACAGAGAAACAATGAGCAGTTCTTC. The encoded protein is CASSSRTGQRNNEQFF. This chain links TRBV7-2 with TRBJ2-1; 7 positions agree with TRBD1. J gave up 5 bases and V 4 bases, and 11 bases lay outside the gene matches. Germline CDR1 and CDR2: SGHTA and FQGNSA. This CDR3 contains 16 residues. Full variable domain (rest looked up from reference TRBV7-2 and TRBJ2-1): GAGVSQSPSNKVTEKGKDVELRCDPISGHTALYWYRQSLGQGLEFLIYFQGNSAPDKSGLPSDRFSAERTGGSVSTLTIQRTQQEDSAVYLCASSSRTGQRNNEQFFGPGTRLTVL.

This clonotype came up many times. The J gene is TRBJ2-4, the V gene TRBV6-5, with D perhaps given as TRBD1 or TRBD2 (6 bases each). This CDR3 is 14 amino acids long. With 4 bases removed from V and 1 base from J, the gap between germline ends came to 8 bases. Germline CDR1 and CDR2: MNHEY and SVGAGI. The CDR3 spells CASSLGGAKNIQYF. The CDR3 DNA follows: TGTGCCAGCAGTTTAGGGGGGGCCAAAAACATTCAGTACTTC.

V and J are TRBV11-2 and TRBJ2-1; perhaps D is TRBD1 or TRBD2 (5 bases each). Trimming took 0 bases from V and 12 from J, leaving 12 bases between them. Per the germline V gene, CDR1 is SGHAT and CDR2 is FQNNGV. This CDR3 comprises 13 residues. This CDR3 reads CASSLEPGPLQFF. Written as DNA, the CDR3 is TGTGCCAGCAGCTTAGAACCGGGACCGCTGCAGTTCTTC. The whole variable domain, filled in from reference TRBV11-2 and TRBJ2-1, reads EAGVAQSPRYKIIEKRQSVAFWCNPISGHATLYWYQQILGQGPKLLIQFQNNGVVDDSQLPKDRFSAERLKGVDSTLKIQPAKLEDSAVYLCASSLEPGPLQFFGPGTRLTVL.

V and J are TRBV6-5 and TRBJ2-7; the D call may be TRBD1 or TRBD2 (6 bases each). The CDR3 consists of 15 residues. V was shortened by 1 base and J by 7 bases, with 17 bases between the two germline ends. CDR1 is MNHEY and CDR2 is SVGAGI in the germline V gene. The CDR3 DNA reads TGTGCCAGCAGTTACTACGGGGGCGTCCCTAGAGAGCAGTACTTC. Its translation is CASSYYGGVPREQYF.

This clonotype has at least ten counts. V and J are TRBV12-3 or TRBV12-4 and TRBJ1-2, with 12 positions matching TRBD1. There are 14 residues in the CDR3. J was trimmed by 8 bases and V by 6 bases; bases with no gene match: 7. The CDR3 sequence: CASRPGQGAFGYTF. The CDR3 DNA is TGTGCCAGCAGACCGGGACAGGGGGCCTTCGGCTACACCTTC.